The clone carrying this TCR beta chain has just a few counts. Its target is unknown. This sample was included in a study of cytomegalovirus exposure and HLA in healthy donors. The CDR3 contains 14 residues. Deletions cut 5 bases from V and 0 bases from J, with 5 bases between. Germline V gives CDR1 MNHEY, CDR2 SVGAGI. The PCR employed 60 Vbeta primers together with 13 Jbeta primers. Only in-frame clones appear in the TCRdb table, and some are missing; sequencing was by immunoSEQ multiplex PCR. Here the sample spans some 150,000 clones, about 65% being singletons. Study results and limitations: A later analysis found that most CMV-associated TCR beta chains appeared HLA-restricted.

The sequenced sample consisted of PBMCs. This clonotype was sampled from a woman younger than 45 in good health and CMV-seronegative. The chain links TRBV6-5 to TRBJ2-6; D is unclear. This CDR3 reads CASSLFSGANVLTF. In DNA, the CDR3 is TGTGCCAGCAGTCTATTCTCTGGGGCCAACGTCCTGACTTTC.